What follows describes a single TCR beta chain. The record originates from a study of blood T cell repertoires in COVID-19. Study as a whole: Samples taken during acute and convalescent COVID-19 were collected in the United States, Italy and Spain. The cDNA or gDNA used as material had been derived from T cells, B-cell-depleted T cells, or PBMCs.

Source study methods: Nucleated cell counts were estimated from reference gene primer amplification. Clones were sequenced by immunoSEQ multiplex PCR, and TCRdb holds only the in-frame ones, with some missing. V, J and clone size are those of that table, while D and trimming were read from the DNA. The sample contains 200,000 to 250,000 clones, approximately 77% of which appear only once. Germline V gene data show CDR1 as KGHSH and CDR2 as LQKENI. V was shortened by 6 bases and J by 8 bases, with 19 bases between the two germline ends. The CDR3 sequence is 14 residues long. The sequence was obtained from a woman aged 80 or over with acute or convalescent COVID-19. The sample taken for sequencing was peripheral blood. This chain joins TRBV18 and TRBJ1-2; D is unclear. CDR3 bases: TGTGCCAGCTCGCCATCACGAGGGTCCCGGGGCTACACCTTC. Amino acid sequence: CASSPSRGSRGYTF.